The present TCR beta chain was sequenced within a study of molecular identifiers for immune sequencing clone quantification. Study conclusions and caveats: The share of molecules held by clones above 20 RNA copies was over 97% in effector cells and under 1% in naive cells.

Regarding this clonotype: Its antigen is not identified.

Naive CD8 T cells underwent sorting with the CD8+CD4-CCR7+CD45RA+ definition. CDR3 size: 16 residues. The ends were cut back, 1 base at V and 0 bases at J, with 10 bases in the middle. Germline lookup yields CDR1 SGHTA and CDR2 FQGNSA. Generation of bulk TCR libraries relied on previously described methods and listed TCR primers. TCRdb re-called the PCR reads through MiXCR, storing one row per CDR3 protein. Of some 100,000 distinct CDR3 sequences detected, 35% to 40% appear once; the ten largest clones hold 4% to 5%. The rearrangement joins TRBV7-2 to TRBJ1-5; D is ambiguous. The receptor was isolated from a human donor in good health. Some libraries in this study had Jurkat cell RNA spiked in. Sequencing input: naive CD8+ T cells from blood, with Jurkat cell RNA spiked in. As for subset: FACS-sorted CD8+CD4-CCR7+CD45RA+ naive T cells. The DNA for the CDR3 is TGTGCCAGCAGCTTAGGGACCGCCTATAGCAATCAGCCCCAGCATTTT. This translates into CASSLGTAYSNQPQHF.